This is a list of T cell receptor beta chains from one sample in a study of cytomegalovirus exposure and HLA in healthy donors. The assay was immunoSEQ multiplex PCR, and TCRdb's table has in-frame clones only and misses some. The repertoire holds approximately 100,000 clones, with 65% to 80% as singletons. The sample taken for sequencing was PBMCs. The source of these receptors is a man aged 55 to 70 in good health and CMV-seropositive. Each CDR3 is given with its conserved first and last residue. A D gene is named only where the DNA matches it firmly. Size values are once, few and many counts, or a class for expanded clones, and some rows have none.

-,TRBJ2-7,once,14,TRBV2,CASSEDRLAYEQYF,TGTGCCAGCAGTGAAGATCGACTCGCCTACGAGCAGTACTTC
TRBD1,TRBJ1-5,-,12,TRBV29-1,CSVGQANQPQHF,TGCAGCGTAGGACAGGCCAATCAGCCCCAGCATTTT
-,TRBJ1-6,-,14,TRBV10-3,CAISESTGNYVLHF,TGTGCCATCAGTGAGTCGACGGGGAACTACGTCCTCCACTTT
-,TRBJ1-5,few,13,TRBV28,CASSLGGWQPQHF,TGTGCCAGCAGTTTGGGGGGATGGCAGCCCCAGCATTTT
-,TRBJ2-6,few,15,TRBV7-9,CASSLARTGANVLTF,TGTGCCAGCAGCTTGGCGCGGACTGGGGCCAACGTCCTGACTTTC
TRBD1,TRBJ1-1,-,18,TRBV4-2,CASSQDGVRTGRATEAFF,TGTGCCAGCAGCCAAGATGGAGTGAGGACAGGGAGGGCCACTGAAGCTTTCTTT
-,TRBJ2-1,-,14,TRBV6-1,CASSEGAGYNEQFF,TGTGCCAGCAGTGAAGGCGCCGGGTACAATGAGCAGTTCTTC
TRBD1,TRBJ2-7,-,15,TRBV6-1,CASSGPGQGTREQYF,TGTGCCAGCAGTGGACCGGGACAGGGTACGAGGGAGCAGTACTTC
-,TRBJ1-5,-,14,TRBV19,CASSIYFSNQPQHF,TGTGCCAGTAGTATTTATTTTAGCAATCAGCCCCAGCATTTT
TRBD1,TRBJ2-7,-,15,TRBV7-9,CASSSGGQSVYEQYF,TGTGCCAGCAGCTCAGGGGGACAGTCCGTATACGAGCAGTACTTC
-,TRBJ2-7,-,15,TRBV30,CAWRTRDRQSYEQYF,TGTGCCTGGAGGACGCGGGACAGACAATCCTACGAGCAGTACTTC
-,TRBJ2-2,-,13,TRBV5-4,CASSLTVTGELFF,TGTGCCAGCAGCTTGACAGTCACCGGGGAGCTGTTTTTT
TRBD1,TRBJ2-5,-,17,TRBV5-1,CASSLQPPGTGGETQYF,TGCGCCAGCAGCTTGCAGCCACCCGGGACAGGGGGGGAGACCCAGTACTTC
TRBD1,TRBJ1-4,-,14,TRBV28,CASSSQGVREKLFF,TGTGCCAGCAGTTCTCAGGGGGTTCGGGAAAAACTGTTTTTT
-,TRBJ2-7,-,12,TRBV29-1,CSVGHLLYEQYF,TGCAGCGTTGGGCACCTTCTCTACGAGCAGTACTTC
TRBD1,TRBJ2-7,-,15,TRBV2,CASSPGQGTPYEQYF,TGTGCCAGCAGCCCGGGACAGGGGACACCATACGAGCAGTACTTC
TRBD1,TRBJ2-7,once,16,TRBV6-5,CASSYSPQTGGYEQYF,TGTGCCAGCAGTTACTCCCCTCAGACAGGGGGCTACGAGCAGTACTTC
-,TRBJ1-6,-,18,TRBV7-8,CASSLTGGASSYNSPLHF,TGTGCCAGCAGCTTGACAGGAGGAGCAAGCTCCTATAATTCACCCCTCCACTTT
-,TRBJ2-7,many,11,TRBV6-6,CASRGHLEQYF,TGTGCCAGCAGGGGCCATCTCGAGCAGTACTTC
-,TRBJ1-1,-,15,TRBV9,CASSVAGERGTEAFF,TGTGCCAGCAGCGTTGCCGGGGAGCGGGGCACTGAAGCTTTCTTT
TRBD2,TRBJ2-2,-,15,TRBV27,CASTFGGANTGELFF,TGTGCCAGCACTTTCGGGGGGGCCAACACCGGGGAGCTGTTTTTT
TRBD1,TRBJ2-2,-,16,TRBV28,CASSLLTGAGTGELFF,TGTGCCAGCAGTCTACTGACAGGGGCGGGAACCGGGGAGCTGTTTTTT
TRBD1,TRBJ1-2,few,16,TRBV5-4,CASSLATGTGLYGYTF,TGTGCCAGCAGCTTGGCCACCGGGACAGGACTATATGGCTACACCTTC
-,TRBJ2-1,-,15,TRBV10-1,CASSESGVSYNEQFF,TGCGCCAGCAGTGAATCGGGGGTATCCTACAATGAGCAGTTCTTC
TRBD1,TRBJ2-2,-,15,TRBV28,CASSSPGQGTGELFF,TGTGCCAGCAGTTCCCCCGGACAGGGCACCGGGGAGCTGTTTTTT
-,TRBJ2-2,-,14,TRBV5-1,CASRRALNTGELFF,TGCGCCAGCAGAAGAGCTCTGAACACCGGGGAGCTGTTTTTT
TRBD1,TRBJ1-6,few,17,TRBV4-3,CASSRLATGTGNSPLHF,TGCGCCAGCAGCCGCCTCGCCACCGGGACAGGGAATTCACCCCTCCACTTT
TRBD1,TRBJ2-7,-,15,TRBV6-5,CASSPWTGVSYEQYF,TGTGCCAGCAGTCCTTGGACAGGCGTCTCCTACGAGCAGTACTTC
TRBD2,TRBJ2-7,-,15,TRBV18,CASSPSSGGTYEQYF,TGTGCCAGCTCACCATCTAGCGGGGGGACCTACGAGCAGTACTTC
-,TRBJ1-5,-,13,TRBV7-2,CASSLQGNQPQHF,TGTGCCAGCAGCTTACAGGGGAACCAGCCCCAGCATTTT
-,TRBJ1-6,large,15,TRBV27,CASSLGPANNSPLHF,TGTGCCAGCAGTTTAGGGCCCGCCAATAATTCACCCCTCCACTTT
TRBD1,TRBJ2-5,few,15,TRBV7-9,CASSLVGQGAETQYF,TGTGCCAGCAGCTTAGTTGGACAGGGCGCGGAGACCCAGTACTTC
-,TRBJ2-7,-,16,TRBV4-3,CASSQDRFGEPYEQYF,TGCGCCAGCAGCCAAGATCGGTTCGGGGAACCCTACGAGCAGTACTTC
TRBD2,TRBJ2-7,-,14,TRBV5-1,CASRRTSGVGEQYF,TGCGCCAGCAGGCGGACTAGCGGCGTCGGCGAGCAGTACTTC
TRBD1,TRBJ2-4,-,15,TRBV28,CASSFRGTGRNIQYF,TGTGCCAGCAGTTTTCGGGGGACAGGGCGGAACATTCAGTACTTC
TRBD2,TRBJ2-1,-,14,TRBV7-3,CASSPAGGLNEQFF,TGTGCCAGCAGCCCAGCGGGGGGCCTCAATGAGCAGTTCTTC
TRBD1,TRBJ1-5,-,15,TRBV18,CASSKEDRGNQPQHF,TGTGCCAGCTCAAAGGAAGACAGGGGTAATCAGCCCCAGCATTTT
-,TRBJ2-2,-,16,TRBV7-9,CASNGLRESGTGELFF,TGTGCCAGCAACGGCTTGCGGGAATCGGGCACCGGGGAGCTGTTTTTT
-,TRBJ1-6,-,14,TRBV5-1,CASSLQVYNSPLHF,TGCGCCAGCAGCTTGCAGGTCTATAATTCACCCCTCCACTTT
TRBD1,TRBJ1-2,-,13,TRBV19,CATSRQGIYGYTF,TGTGCCACCTCCCGACAGGGTATCTATGGCTACACCTTC
TRBD1,TRBJ2-1,-,16,TRBV4-1,CASSQRQGISRDEQFF,TGCGCCAGCAGCCAACGACAGGGGATAAGTAGGGATGAGCAGTTCTTC
-,TRBJ2-7,once,12,TRBV30,CAWKQGTYEQYF,TGTGCCTGGAAGCAGGGGACCTACGAGCAGTACTTC
-,TRBJ2-2,-,16,TRBV27,CASSPLGQGFTGELFF,TGTGCCAGCAGCCCCCTGGGCCAGGGGTTCACCGGGGAGCTGTTTTTT
-,TRBJ1-6,-,14,TRBV9,CASSAGGRNSPLHF,TGTGCTAGCAGCGCGGGAGGAAGGAATTCACCCCTCCACTTT
-,TRBJ1-1,few,13,TRBV5-6,CASSREVNTEAFF,TGTGCCAGCAGCCGGGAGGTGAACACTGAAGCTTTCTTT
-,TRBJ1-5,-,12,TRBV7-9,CASSLGRQPQHF,TGTGCCAGCAGCTTAGGTCGGCAGCCCCAGCATTTT
-,TRBJ2-2,-,15,TRBV4-3,CASSQQPGAAGELFF,TGCGCCAGCAGCCAGCAACCAGGGGCGGCCGGGGAGCTGTTTTTT
-,TRBJ2-1,-,16,TRBV5-1,CASSPSTRLAYNEQFF,TGCGCCAGCAGCCCTTCGACTAGGTTAGCCTACAATGAGCAGTTCTTC
-,TRBJ1-5,-,15,TRBV27,CASSPGAGSNQPQHF,TGTGCCAGCAGTCCAGGGGCGGGCAGCAATCAGCCCCAGCATTTT
-,TRBJ2-7,-,12,TRBV30,CAWKVTYYEQYF,TGTGCCTGGAAAGTAACTTACTACGAGCAGTACTTC
TRBD1,TRBJ2-2,-,14,TRBV5-1,CASSYRGSTGELFF,TGCGCCAGCAGTTACAGGGGTAGCACCGGGGAGCTGTTTTTT
TRBD1,TRBJ1-2,-,14,TRBV15,CATNTGGEGYGYTF,TGTGCCACCAATACAGGGGGCGAAGGCTATGGCTACACCTTC
TRBD2,TRBJ2-5,-,14,TRBV7-9,CASSFYSGEETQYF,TGTGCCAGCAGCTTTTATAGCGGGGAAGAGACCCAGTACTTC
-,TRBJ2-5,-,16,TRBV4-2,CASSRKGGASWETQYF,TGTGCCAGCAGCCGCAAGGGGGGGGCCTCGTGGGAGACCCAGTACTTC
-,TRBJ1-2,once,13,TRBV7-2,CASSPMGEDGYTF,TGTGCCAGCAGCCCAATGGGTGAGGATGGCTACACCTTC